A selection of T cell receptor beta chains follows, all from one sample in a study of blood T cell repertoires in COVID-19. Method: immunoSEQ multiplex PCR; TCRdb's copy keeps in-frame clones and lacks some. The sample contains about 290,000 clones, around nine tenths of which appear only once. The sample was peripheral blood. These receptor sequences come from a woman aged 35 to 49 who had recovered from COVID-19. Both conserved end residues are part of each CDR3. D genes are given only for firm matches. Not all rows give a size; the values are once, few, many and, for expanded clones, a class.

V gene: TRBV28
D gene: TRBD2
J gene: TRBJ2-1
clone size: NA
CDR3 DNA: TGTGCCAGCAGTTTAACTAGCGGGAGGGCCCAGCAGTTCTTC
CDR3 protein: CASSLTSGRAQQFF

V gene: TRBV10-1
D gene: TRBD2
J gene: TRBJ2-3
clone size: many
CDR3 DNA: TGCGCCAGCAGTGAGTCGTTAGCGGGAGTATCGGGAGATACGCAGTATTTT
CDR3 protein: CASSESLAGVSGDTQYF

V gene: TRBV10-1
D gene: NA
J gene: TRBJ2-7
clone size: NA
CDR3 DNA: TGCGCCAGCAGTTCACGGGACTCGGTTTTGGAGCAGTACTTC
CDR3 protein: CASSSRDSVLEQYF

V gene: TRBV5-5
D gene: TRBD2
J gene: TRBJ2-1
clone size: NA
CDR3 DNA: TGTGCCAGCAGCTTGACCGGGAGGGCCTACAATGAGCAGTTCTTC
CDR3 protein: CASSLTGRAYNEQFF

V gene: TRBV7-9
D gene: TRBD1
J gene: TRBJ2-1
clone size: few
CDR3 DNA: TGTGCCAGCAGCCACCCCGGGACAGGGTGGAGAAATGAGCAGTTCTTC
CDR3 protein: CASSHPGTGWRNEQFF

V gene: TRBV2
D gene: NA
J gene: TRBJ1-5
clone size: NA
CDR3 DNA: TGTGCCAGCAGTGAAACAGGGAGAAATCAGCCCCAGCATTTT
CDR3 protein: CASSETGRNQPQHF

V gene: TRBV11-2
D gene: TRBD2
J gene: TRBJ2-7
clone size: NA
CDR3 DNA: TGTGCCAGCACCAACTCGGGACTAGCGGGAGAGTACGAGCAGTACTTC
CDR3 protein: CASTNSGLAGEYEQYF

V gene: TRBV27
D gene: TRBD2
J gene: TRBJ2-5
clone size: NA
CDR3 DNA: TGTGCCAGCAGTTTAGGACTAGCGGGCCCCGAGGTTGAGACCCAGTACTTC
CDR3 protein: CASSLGLAGPEVETQYF

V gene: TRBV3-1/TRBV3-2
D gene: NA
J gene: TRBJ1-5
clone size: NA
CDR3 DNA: TGTGCCAGCAGCCAGGGAGGGGGCAATCAGCCCCAGCATTTT
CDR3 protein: CASSQGGGNQPQHF

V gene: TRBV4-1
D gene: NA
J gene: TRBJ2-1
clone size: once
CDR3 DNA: TGCGCCAGCAGCCAAGAAATACCGGTGTACAATGAGCAGTTCTTC
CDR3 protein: CASSQEIPVYNEQFF

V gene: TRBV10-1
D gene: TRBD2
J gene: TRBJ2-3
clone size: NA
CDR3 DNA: TGCGCCAGCAGTTCCGGGACTAGCGGGAGCCGCACAGATACGCAGTATTTT
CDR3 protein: CASSSGTSGSRTDTQYF

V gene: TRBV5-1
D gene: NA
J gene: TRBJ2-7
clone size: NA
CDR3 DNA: TGCGCCAGTTCGGAGGGTGTCGAGCAGTACTTC
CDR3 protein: CASSEGVEQYF

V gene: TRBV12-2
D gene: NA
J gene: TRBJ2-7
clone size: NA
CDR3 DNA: TGTGCAAGTCGCTTAGTCCGGGGTAGCGGGAGAGGATGGTTCCACGAGCAGTACTTC
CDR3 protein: CASRLVRGSGRGWFHEQYF

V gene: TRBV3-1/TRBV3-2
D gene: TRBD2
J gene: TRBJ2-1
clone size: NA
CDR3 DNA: TGTGCCAGCAGCCAAGATTCGGGGGGACCTTACAATGAGCAGTTCTTC
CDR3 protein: CASSQDSGGPYNEQFF

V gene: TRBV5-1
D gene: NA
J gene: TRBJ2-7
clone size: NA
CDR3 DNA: TGCGCCAGCAGCTTGGCCAGGCAGGGCACCCCATACGAGCAGTACTTC
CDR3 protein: CASSLARQGTPYEQYF

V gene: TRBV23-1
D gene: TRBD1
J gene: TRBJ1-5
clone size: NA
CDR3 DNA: TGCGCCAGCAGTCCCGGACAGGGCCCCTATAGCAATCAGCCCCAGCATTTT
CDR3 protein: CASSPGQGPYSNQPQHF

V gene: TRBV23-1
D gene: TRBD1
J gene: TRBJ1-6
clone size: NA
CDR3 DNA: TGCGCCAGCAGTCGACCGACAGGGGGCCGCAATAATTCACCCCTCCACTTT
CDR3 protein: CASSRPTGGRNNSPLHF

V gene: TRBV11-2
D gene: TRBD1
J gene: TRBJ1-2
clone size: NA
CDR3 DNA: TGTGCCAGCAGCGTTTCCGGGACAGGAGGTACTGGGATAGGAGTGGGCTACACCTTC
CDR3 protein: CASSVSGTGGTGIGVGYTF

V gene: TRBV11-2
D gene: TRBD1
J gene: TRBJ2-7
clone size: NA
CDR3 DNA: TGTGCCAGCAGCTCCGGGACAGTCTACGAGCAGTACTTC
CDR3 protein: CASSSGTVYEQYF

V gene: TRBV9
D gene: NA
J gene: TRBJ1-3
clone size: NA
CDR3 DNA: TGTGCCAGCAGTCATGAGGGTGAGAAAGGAAACACCATATATTTT
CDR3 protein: CASSHEGEKGNTIYF

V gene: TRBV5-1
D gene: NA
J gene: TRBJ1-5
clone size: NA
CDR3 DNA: TGCGCCAGCAGCTTGGGGGCGCAGGGTCAGCCCCAGCATTTT
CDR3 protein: CASSLGAQGQPQHF

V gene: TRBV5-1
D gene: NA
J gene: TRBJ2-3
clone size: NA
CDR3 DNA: TGCGCCAGCAGCCCCACGACAGGTCAAGATACGCAGTATTTT
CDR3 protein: CASSPTTGQDTQYF

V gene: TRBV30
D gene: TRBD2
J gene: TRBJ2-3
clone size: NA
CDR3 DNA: TGTGCCTGGAGTGCACTAGCGGGAGGCACAGATACGCAGTATTTT
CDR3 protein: CAWSALAGGTDTQYF

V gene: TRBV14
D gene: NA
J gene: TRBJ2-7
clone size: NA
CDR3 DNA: TGTGCCAGCAGCACACTAAACTCCTACGAGCAGTACTTC
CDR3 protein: CASSTLNSYEQYF

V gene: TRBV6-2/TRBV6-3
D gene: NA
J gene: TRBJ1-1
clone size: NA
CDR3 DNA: TGTGCCAGCAGTTATCGAGGGTTTGGCACTGAAGCTTTCTTT
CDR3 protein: CASSYRGFGTEAFF

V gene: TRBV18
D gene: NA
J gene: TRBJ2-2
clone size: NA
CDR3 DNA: TGTGCCAGCTCACCACCTGCGCGGCCGAACACCGGGGAGCTGTTTTTT
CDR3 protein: CASSPPARPNTGELFF

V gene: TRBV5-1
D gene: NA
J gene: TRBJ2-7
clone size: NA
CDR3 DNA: TGCGCCAGCAGCTTGGAGCGGACCTACGAGCAGTACTTC
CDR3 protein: CASSLERTYEQYF

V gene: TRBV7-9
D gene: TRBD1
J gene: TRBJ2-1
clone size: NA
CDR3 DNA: TGTGCCAGCACCCCCACAGGGGATGAGCAGTTCTTC
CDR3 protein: CASTPTGDEQFF

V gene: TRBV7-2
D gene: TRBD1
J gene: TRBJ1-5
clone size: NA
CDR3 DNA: TGTGCCAGCAGCTTAGACAGGGGGCAGCCCCAGCATTTT
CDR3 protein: CASSLDRGQPQHF

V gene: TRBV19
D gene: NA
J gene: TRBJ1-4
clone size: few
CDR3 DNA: TGTGCCAGTAGCTTCCAGGACAAGCAAGAAAAACTGTTTTTT
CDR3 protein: CASSFQDKQEKLFF

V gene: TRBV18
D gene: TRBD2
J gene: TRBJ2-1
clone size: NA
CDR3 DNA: TGTGCCAGCTCAGCGCGGACTAGTTTGGGGAATGAGCAGTTCTTC
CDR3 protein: CASSARTSLGNEQFF

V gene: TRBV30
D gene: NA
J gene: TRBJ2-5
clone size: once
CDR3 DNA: TGTGCCTGGAGTGGAGGTCGGGGGGAGACCCAGTACTTC
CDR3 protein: CAWSGGRGETQYF

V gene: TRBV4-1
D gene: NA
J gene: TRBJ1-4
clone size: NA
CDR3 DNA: TGCGCCAGCAGCCAACTATGGACAAGTCTTAATGAAAAACTGTTTTTT
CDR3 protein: CASSQLWTSLNEKLFF

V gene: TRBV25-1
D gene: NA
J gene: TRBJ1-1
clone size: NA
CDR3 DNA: TGTGCCAGCAGTCCTAATATGAGGGTCATGAACACTGAAGCTTTCTTT
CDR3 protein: CASSPNMRVMNTEAFF

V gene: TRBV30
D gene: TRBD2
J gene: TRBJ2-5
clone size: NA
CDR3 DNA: TGTGCCTGGAGGCCCGCTAGCGGGAGGCAAGAGACCCAGTACTTC
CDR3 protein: CAWRPASGRQETQYF

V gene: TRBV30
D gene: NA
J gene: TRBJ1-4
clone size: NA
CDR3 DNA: TGTGCCGGTGACAGAGAGGAAAAACTGTTTTTT
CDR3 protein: CAGDREEKLFF

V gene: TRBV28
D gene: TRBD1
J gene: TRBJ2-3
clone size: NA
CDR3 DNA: TGTGCCAGCAGTTTCACAGGGGCCTATAGCACAGATACGCAGTATTTT
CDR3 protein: CASSFTGAYSTDTQYF

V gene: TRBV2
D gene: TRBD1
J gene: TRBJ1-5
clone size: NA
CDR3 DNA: TGTGCCAGCAGTGAATGGTCGACAGGGAGTCAGCCCCAGCATTTT
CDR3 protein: CASSEWSTGSQPQHF

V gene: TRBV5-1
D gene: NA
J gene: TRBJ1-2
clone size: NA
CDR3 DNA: TGCGCCAGCAGCTTGGAGGTGGGGCCCTACACTGGCTACACCTTC
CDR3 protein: CASSLEVGPYTGYTF

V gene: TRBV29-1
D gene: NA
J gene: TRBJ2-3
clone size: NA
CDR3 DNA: TGCAGCGCCGGACAAGCTAGCACAGATACGCAGTATTTT
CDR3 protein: CSAGQASTDTQYF

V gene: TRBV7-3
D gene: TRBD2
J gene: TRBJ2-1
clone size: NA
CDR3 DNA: TGTGCCAGCAGCCCCGGGGGGGTTGAGCAGTTCTTC
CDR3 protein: CASSPGGVEQFF

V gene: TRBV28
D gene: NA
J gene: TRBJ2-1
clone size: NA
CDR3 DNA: TGTGCCAGCATCGGTCAATCTAGTGTCAATGAGCAGTTCTTC
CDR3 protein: CASIGQSSVNEQFF

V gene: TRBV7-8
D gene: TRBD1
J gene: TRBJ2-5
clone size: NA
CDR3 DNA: TGTGCCAGCAGCTTAGTGACAGGGGGTGAGACCCAGTACTTC
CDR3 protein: CASSLVTGGETQYF

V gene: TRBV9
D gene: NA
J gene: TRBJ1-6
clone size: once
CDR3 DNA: TGTGCCAGCAGCGTAATTGACAGAAATAATTCACCCCTCCACTTT
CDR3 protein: CASSVIDRNNSPLHF

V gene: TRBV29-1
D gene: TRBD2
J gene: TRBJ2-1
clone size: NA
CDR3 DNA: TGCAGCGCCCGGTCGGGGGAGGGCCCCTACAATGAGCAGTTCTTC
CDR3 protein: CSARSGEGPYNEQFF

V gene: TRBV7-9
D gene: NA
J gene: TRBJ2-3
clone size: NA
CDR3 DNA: TGTGCCAGCAGCTTAGTGGCAGCAGATACGCAGTATTTT
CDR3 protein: CASSLVAADTQYF

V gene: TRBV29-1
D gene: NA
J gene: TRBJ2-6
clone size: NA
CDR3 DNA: TGCAGCGTTGCGGGGTTAGGGGCCAACGTCCTGACTTTC
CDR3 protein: CSVAGLGANVLTF

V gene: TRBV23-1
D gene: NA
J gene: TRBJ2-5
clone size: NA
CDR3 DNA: TGCGCCAGCAGTCCATCAACAGGGTCGGAGACCCAGTACTTC
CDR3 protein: CASSPSTGSETQYF